These 9 T cell receptor beta chains were all obtained from the same sample, sequenced in a study of shared clonotypes between healthy human individuals. Using immunoSEQ multiplex PCR, the repertoire was profiled, and TCRdb retains in-frame clones only, with some absent. The repertoire holds 1.4 million to 1.5 million clones, with over 95% as singletons. Sequencing input: naive CD4+ T cells sorted from blood. As for subset: CD45RA+ positively selected. The receptors derive from a young man in good health.

The chain uses TRBV19 and TRBJ2-3, with no clear D. Germline CDR1 is LNHDA and CDR2 is SQIVND (reference sequence). The CDR3 is made up of 14 amino acids. V gave up 3 bases and J gave up 4 bases, with 11 bases separating them. The CDR3 loop reads CASSIDGVADTQYF. The CDR3 bases are TGTGCCAGTAGTATTGATGGGGTGGCAGATACGCAGTATTTT.

The CDR3 region is CASSVDSGGYNEQFF. The CDR3 DNA sequence: TGTGCCAGCAGCGTAGATAGCGGAGGCTACAATGAGCAGTTCTTC. The chain couples TRBV9 to TRBJ2-1, with a possible D match to TRBD2 (6 bases). V lost 0 bases and J 3 bases, leaving 10 bases between the germline ends. There are 15 residues in the CDR3. CDR1 and CDR2 from the germline V gene are SGDLS and YYNGEE.

The chain links TRBV5-1 to TRBJ2-7, with TRBD1 matching 9 bases. V dropped 6 bases and J dropped 6; count of bases not matched to a gene: 13. CDR1 is SGHRS, CDR2 YFSETQ, per germline. CDR3 length: 15 amino acids. The CDR3 DNA follows: TGCGCCAGCACTCCATTGCCGGGACAGGGATCCGAGCAGTACTTC. It encodes CASTPLPGQGSEQYF.

The V and J genes are TRBV7-2 and TRBJ2-3, with D unresolved. Trimming cost V 4 bases and J 3 bases, with 11 bases left between them. Germline V gene lookup returns CDR1 SGHTA and CDR2 FQGNSA. The CDR3 contains 14 residues. CDR3 residues: CASSSLPATDTQYF. The CDR3, as DNA: TGTGCCAGCAGCTCCCTGCCCGCAACAGATACGCAGTATTTT.

V and J are TRBV10-1 and TRBJ2-7; TRBD1 matches at 8 bases. Germline lookup yields CDR1 WNHNN and CDR2 SYGVQD (reference sequence). The V segment lost 3 bases and the J segment 3 bases; nucleotides outside the gene matches: 7. The CDR3 totals 15 residues. CDR3 nucleotide sequence: TGCGCCAGCAGTGACCCCGGACAGGGTATCTACGAGCAGTACTTC. Amino acids: CASSDPGQGIYEQYF.

The V gene is TRBV11-3, the J gene TRBJ1-1; no reliable D call. The CDR3 contains 18 residues. V was shortened by 3 bases and J by 0 bases, with 20 bases between the two germline ends. Germline V lookup: CDR1 SGHNT, CDR2 YENEEA. CDR3 DNA: TGTGCCAGCAGCTTGATGGTATTTGGCAGCTCAATGAACACTGAAGCTTTCTTT. This sequence encodes CASSLMVFGSSMNTEAFF.

This chain uses TRBV6-1 with TRBJ2-2, with 8 bases that match TRBD1. J was trimmed by 5 bases and V by 4 bases; bases with no gene match: 6. CDR3 size: 15 residues. The germline CDR1 and CDR2 sequences are MNHNS and SASEGT. CDR3 coding DNA: TGTGCCAGCAGTGTTCAGGGGGCTCAAACCGGGGAGCTGTTTTTT. This sequence encodes CASSVQGAQTGELFF.

The chain links TRBV10-3 to TRBJ2-5; the match to TRBD2 covers 8 bases. CDR3 length: 18 amino acids. Unmatched junction bases numbered 13, after V lost 2 bases and J lost 2 bases. Germline V gene sequence: CDR1 ENHRY, CDR2 SYGVKD. CDR3 coding DNA: TGTGCCATCAGTGAGGCTGGGAACGTGGCTAGCGGGCAAGAGACCCAGTACTTC. Translation: CAISEAGNVASGQETQYF.

Concerning this clone: Other nucleotide sequences from this sample produce the same CDR3. The chain has TRBV11-2 and TRBJ2-2, with D maybe TRBD1 (5 bases). The germline V and J ends were trimmed by 3 bases and 1 base, with 9 bases remaining between them. CDR3 length: 15 amino acids. CDR1 SGHAT and CDR2 FQNNGV come from the germline V gene. The CDR3 is CASSLRGQNTGELFF. The CDR3 DNA is TGTGCCAGCAGCTTGAGAGGACAGAACACCGGGGAGCTGTTTTTT.